These 9 T cell receptor beta chains share one sample of origin, sequenced in a study of sequential checkpoint blockade in melanoma. The treatment: randomized to nivolumab then ipilimumab (arm A) or the reverse (arm B). Here immunoSEQ multiplex PCR was the method, and the copy in TCRdb shows in-frame clones only, minus some. The table records under 40,000 clones, 70% to 90% of them present only once. The sequencing here drew on CD8+ T cells sorted from blood (inferred from file names), taken from a patient given nivolumab and ipilimumab in sequence. The receptors come from a human donor with melanoma.

The J gene is TRBJ2-7, the V gene TRBV11-3; 10 nucleotides match TRBD2. Germline CDR1 reads SGHNT; CDR2 reads YENEEA. The CDR3 loop spans 15 amino acids. J was trimmed by 4 bases and V by 1 base; bases with no gene match: 4. This CDR3 reads CASSLGTSGLYEQYV. The CDR3 bases are TGTGCCAGCAGCTTAGGGACTAGCGGCCTGTACGAGCAGTACGTC.

This clone was counted once. V is TRBV5-6 and J is TRBJ1-2, with D possibly matching TRBD1 (6 bases). The CDR3 is made up of 14 amino acids. The germline V gene encodes CDR1 SGHDT and CDR2 YYEEEE. Trimming took off 0 bases at V and 4 bases at J, with 10 bases between the two ends. CDR3 DNA sequence: TGTGCCAGCAGCTTGGGGACAGATGTCTATGGCTACACCTTC. Its translation is CASSLGTDVYGYTF.

This clone was counted a single time. The chain uses TRBV19 and TRBJ2-1; weak D call: TRBD1 (5 bases). CDR1 is LNHDA, CDR2 SQIVND, per germline (reference sequence). Trimming left V 3 bases short and J 7 bases short, with 16 bases between. The CDR3 length is 15 residues. Here the CDR3 DNA reads TGTGCCAGTAGTATCCCCCTCCAGGGTGGAAATGAGCAGTTCTTC. This codes for CASSIPLQGGNEQFF.

This chain links TRBV2 with TRBJ2-2; maybe TRBD1 (6 bases). V gave up 2 bases and J gave up 5 bases, with 12 bases separating them. CDR1 SNHLY and CDR2 FYNNEI come from the germline V gene. The CDR3 is 15 residues long. This CDR3 reads CASSEYRVETGELFF. CDR3 nucleotide sequence: TGTGCCAGCAGTGAATACAGGGTGGAAACCGGGGAGCTGTTTTTT.

The rearrangement links TRBV11-2 to TRBJ2-7; D uncertain. From germline, CDR1 is SGHAT and CDR2 FQNNGV. The V end was cut by 0 bases, the J end by 7 bases, with 10 bases between. The CDR3 contains 13 residues. This chain's CDR3 is CASSLEPLREQYF. DNA of the CDR3: TGTGCCAGCAGCTTAGAGCCTCTCAGAGAGCAGTACTTC.

The rearrangement joins TRBV27 to TRBJ2-7; 12 nucleotides align to TRBD2. With 2 bases clipped from V and 4 bases from J, the junction kept 0 bases outside the gene matches. The germline CDR1 and CDR2 sequences are MNHEY and SMNVEV (reference sequence). This CDR3 has 14 residues. In DNA, the CDR3 is TGTGCCAGCAGTTTAACTAGCGGGGGGTACGAGCAGTACTTC. Protein: CASSLTSGGYEQYF.

A few counts support this clone. The chain combines TRBV6-4 with TRBJ2-7; 8 nucleotides line up with TRBD2. This CDR3 comprises 15 residues. From germline, CDR1 is MRHNA and CDR2 SNTAGT. Trimming at V came to 6 bases and at J to 3 bases, leaving 10 bases not matched to a gene. The CDR3 here is CASRNRTSRDYEQYF. For the CDR3, the DNA is TGTGCCAGCAGGAATCGGACTAGCCGGGACTACGAGCAGTACTTC.

This chain joins TRBV28 and TRBJ1-5, with D possibly being TRBD1 (6 bases). This CDR3 is 14 amino acids long. Trimming stripped 3 bases from V and 5 bases from J, with 11 bases between. Germline CDR1 and CDR2: MDHEN and SYDVKM. The CDR3 loop is CASSLGQGHQPQHF. DNA of the CDR3: TGTGCCAGCAGTTTGGGGCAGGGGCATCAGCCCCAGCATTTT.

J is TRBJ1-1 and V is TRBV14, with unresolved D. The CDR3 runs 16 residues. Germline loops: CDR1 SGHDN, CDR2 FVKESK. V was trimmed by 1 base and J by 6 bases, leaving 18 bases between them. The CDR3 is CASSQVWLVSPPEAFF. CDR3 in DNA: TGTGCCAGCAGCCAAGTCTGGCTTGTTTCCCCTCCTGAAGCTTTCTTT.